This TCR beta chain was sequenced in a study of beta chain features in type 1 diabetes. Whole-study context: The patients were much like the healthy donors in age, gender and cell yields. Notes on the study in general: These data did not resolve whether HLA type affects TCRB rearrangement. Moderately but significantly shorter TCRB CDR3s were found in Type 1 diabetes patients in all four CD4+ subsets.

The investigators reverse transcribed all of the isolated RNA, so they sequenced expressed TCRB transcripts. Profiling relied on immunoSEQ multiplex PCR, and the TCRdb table lists in-frame clones only, not all of them. Of about 700,000 clones listed, 13% are singletons. Germline-derived CDR1 and CDR2 are MGHDK and SYGVNS. The CDR3 sequence is 14 residues long. V was shortened by 4 bases and J by 2 bases, with 12 bases between the two germline ends. Sorted CD4+ subsets: naive, central memory, regulatory, stem cell-like memory (CD45RO/CCR7/CD25/CD127/CD95/CD27 panel). On this clone: Its antigen is undetermined.

The TCR was taken from a man aged 18 to 30 with type 1 diabetes. Source material: naive CD4+ T cells from blood. J is TRBJ2-7 and V is TRBV25-1; TRBD1 or TRBD2 may be the D gene (6 bases each). The CDR3, as DNA: TGTGCCAGCAGTGTCGCGGGACAACCCTACGAGCAGTACTTC. Its translation: CASSVAGQPYEQYF.